Following are 13 T cell receptor beta chains from one sample sequenced in a study of vaccination and CD4 T cells after COVID-19. The Oncomine TCR Beta short-read assay generated sequence data from the DNA of cultured CD4+ T cells. TCRdb re-called the PCR reads through MiXCR, storing one row per CDR3 protein. The top ten hold 12% of the sample, which has 15,000 to 20,000 distinct CDR3 sequences, 45% to 55% seen once. Which antigens these TCRs recognize remains unknown. As for treatment: roughly ten-day PBMC culture with coronavirus spike peptide pools or control peptides (ViraFEST assay). Material: CD4+ T cells from blood, cultured in vitro. The receptor set was obtained from a human donor who had recovered from COVID-19.

V gene TRBV7-2 combines with J gene TRBJ2-1; no clear D. CDR3 length: 13 amino acids. V was pared by 6 bases and J by 9 bases, with 15 bases between. Germline V lookup: CDR1 SGHTA, CDR2 FQGNSA. CDR3 in amino acids: CASSSPGPSEQFF. CDR3 coding DNA: TGTGCCAGCAGTTCCCCAGGTCCGAGTGAGCAGTTCTTC. The full variable domain, in which reference TRBV7-2 and TRBJ2-1 provide the parts outside the CDR3, is GAGVSQSPSNKVTEKGKDVELRCDPISGHTALYWYRQSLGQGLEFLIYFQGNSAPDKSGLPSDRFSAERTGGSVSTLTIQRTQQEDSAVYLCASSSPGPSEQFFGPGTRLTVL.

The chain links TRBV20-1 to TRBJ1-3; D unclear. Germline V gene lookup returns CDR1 DFQATT and CDR2 SNEGSKA (reference sequence). V dropped 3 bases and J dropped 0 bases, with 9 bases sitting between them. The CDR3 consists of 14 residues. The CDR3 nucleotides read TGCAGTGCTAGCAGCCATAACTCTGGAAACACCATATATTTT. This sequence encodes CSASSHNSGNTIYF.

The chain joins TRBV7-9 to TRBJ1-3, with 8 bases matching TRBD1. Germline CDR1 SEHNR, CDR2 FQNEAQ (reference sequence). Losses at the gene ends were 5 bases for V and 0 bases for J; bases not matched to a gene: 3. The CDR3 sequence is 15 residues long. The CDR3 spells CASSPQGASGNTIYF. The CDR3 bases are TGTGCCAGCAGCCCCCAGGGGGCCTCTGGAAACACCATATATTTT.

The table lists this clonotype with a few counts. This sequence joins TRBV15 and TRBJ2-5, with D perhaps TRBD2 (5 bases). CDR3 size: 16 residues. CDR1 and CDR2 from the germline V gene are LNHNV and YYDKDF (reference sequence). Trimming removed 0 bases at V and 5 bases at J, with 16 bases between. CDR3 coding DNA: TGTGCCACCAGCAGAGACCCTGCTAGCAATTACGAGACCCAGTACTTC. Its protein product is CATSRDPASNYETQYF.

The rearrangement uses TRBV20-1 and TRBJ1-1, with 9 bases that match TRBD1. The germline gives CDR1 DFQATT, CDR2 SNEGSKA (reference sequence). V lost 5 bases, J lost 5 bases, and 6 bases stayed unmatched. The CDR3 has 13 residues. CDR3 loop: CSAPQGARTEAFF. The CDR3 region has the DNA TGCAGTGCTCCACAGGGGGCTAGGACTGAAGCTTTCTTT.

This sequence joins TRBV7-8 and TRBJ1-2; no definite D call. The germline CDR1 and CDR2 sequences are SGHVS and FQNEAQ. This CDR3 contains 12 residues. V was trimmed by 3 bases and J by 5 bases, leaving 7 bases between them. CDR3 in DNA: TGTGCCAGCAGCTTTTTGGAGTATGGCTACACCTTC. It specifies CASSFLEYGYTF.

This chain connects TRBV11-3 to TRBJ2-5, with D perhaps matching TRBD1 (5 bases). The germline V gene has CDR1 SGHNT and CDR2 YENEEA. Trimming left V 1 base short and J 5 bases short, with 8 bases between. The CDR3 is made up of 13 amino acids. This CDR3 reads CASSLAGRETQYF. As DNA, the CDR3 is TGTGCCAGCAGCTTAGCAGGGCGGGAGACCCAGTACTTC. Supplemented by reference TRBV11-3 and TRBJ2-5, the full variable domain reads EAGVVQSPRYKIIEKKQPVAFWCNPISGHNTLYWYLQNLGQGPELLIRYENEEAVDDSQLPKDRFSAERLKGVDSTLKIQPAELGDSAVYLCASSLAGRETQYFGPGTRLLVL.

J is TRBJ1-2 and V is TRBV19; TRBD1 is a possible D gene (5 bases). Between the trimmed V and J ends, which lost 2 bases and 4 bases, there was a span of 20 bases. Germline V gene sequence: CDR1 LNHDA, CDR2 SQIVND (reference sequence). This CDR3 region has 17 residues. CDR3 in DNA: TGTGCCAGTAGTATATCGGGTTCTGGGACTAAAGTCTATGGCTACACCTTC. Its protein product is CASSISGSGTKVYGYTF.

The genes are TRBV7-2 and TRBJ2-7; D not certain. V was clipped by 2 bases and J by 5 bases, with 7 bases between them. Germline CDR1 reads SGHTA; CDR2 reads FQGNSA. This CDR3 has 12 amino acids. This chain's CDR3 is CASSLLGNEQYF. CDR3 nucleotide sequence: TGTGCCAGCAGCTTACTGGGGAACGAGCAGTACTTC.

The CDR3 sequence is CASSTGTAYTDTQYF. DNA for the CDR3: TGTGCCAGCAGCACGGGGACAGCATACACAGATACGCAGTATTTT. The chain recombines TRBV11-3 with TRBJ2-3; 7 bases line up with TRBD1. This CDR3 is built from 15 residues. The V gene's germline CDR1 is SGHNT and CDR2 YENEEA. With 5 bases clipped from V and 2 bases from J, the junction kept 7 bases outside the gene matches.

V and J are TRBV6-2 or TRBV6-3 and TRBJ2-7, with D possibly matching TRBD1 (7 bases). CDR1 is MNHEY and CDR2 is SVGEGT in the germline V gene. Trimming took 7 bases from V and 0 from J, leaving 25 bases between them. The CDR3 contains 18 residues. The CDR3, as DNA: TGTGCCAGCACCTCAGGGGGGCGACGACCTCCCTACTCCTACGAGCAGTACTTC. Translating gives CASTSGGRRPPYSYEQYF.

The chain couples TRBV7-8 to TRBJ1-1; 9 nucleotides match TRBD1. In germline, CDR1 is SGHVS, CDR2 FQNEAQ. CDR3 length: 15 amino acids. V dropped 4 bases and J dropped 5; count of bases not matched to a gene: 8. This CDR3 is CASSSQTGGLTEAFF. DNA for the CDR3: TGTGCCAGCAGCTCACAGACAGGGGGTCTGACTGAAGCTTTCTTT.

V gene TRBV27 combines with J gene TRBJ1-4; no definite D call. In germline, CDR1 is MNHEY, CDR2 SMNVEV (reference sequence). Trimming removed 8 bases at V and 6 bases at J, with 13 bases between. The CDR3 has 13 residues. The CDR3 region is CASGRRADEKLFF. CDR3 coding DNA: TGTGCCAGCGGACGCCGGGCGGATGAAAAACTGTTTTTT.